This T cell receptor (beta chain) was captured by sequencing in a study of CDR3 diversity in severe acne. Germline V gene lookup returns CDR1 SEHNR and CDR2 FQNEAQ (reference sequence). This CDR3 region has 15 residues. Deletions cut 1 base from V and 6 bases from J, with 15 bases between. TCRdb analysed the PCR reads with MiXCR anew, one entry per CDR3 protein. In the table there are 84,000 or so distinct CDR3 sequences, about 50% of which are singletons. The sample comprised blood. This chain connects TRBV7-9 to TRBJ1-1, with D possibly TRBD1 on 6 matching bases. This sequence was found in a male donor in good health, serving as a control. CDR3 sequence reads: CASSLEGEQSSEAFF. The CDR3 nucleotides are TGTGCCAGCAGCTTAGAGGGGGAGCAGAGCTCTGAAGCTTTCTTT.